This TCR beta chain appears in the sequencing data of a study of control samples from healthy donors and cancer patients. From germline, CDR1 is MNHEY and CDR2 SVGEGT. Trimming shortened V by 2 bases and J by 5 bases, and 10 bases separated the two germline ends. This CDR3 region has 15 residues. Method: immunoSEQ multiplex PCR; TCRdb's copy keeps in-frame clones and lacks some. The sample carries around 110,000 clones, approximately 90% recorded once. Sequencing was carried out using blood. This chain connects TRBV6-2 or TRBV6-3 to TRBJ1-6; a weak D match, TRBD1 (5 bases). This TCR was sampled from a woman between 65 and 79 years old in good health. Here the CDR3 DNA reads TGTGCCAGCAGTTACAGGGTGGGGGATAATTCACCCCTCCACTTT. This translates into CASSYRVGDNSPLHF.